Shown below are 19 T cell receptor beta chains from a single sample sequenced in a study of blood T cell repertoires in COVID-19. TCRdb keeps only in-frame clones here, not all; method: immunoSEQ multiplex PCR. The sample has about 70,000 clones, roughly nine tenths seen once. The specimen sequenced was peripheral blood. The origin of the receptors is a man between 50 and 59 years old with acute or convalescent COVID-19.

The genes are TRBV6-5 and TRBJ1-2, with 7 bases matching TRBD1. Germline CDR1 and CDR2: MNHEY and SVGAGI. The CDR3 has 15 residues. Trimming removed 2 bases from V and 2 bases from J; junction bases left unmatched: 5. In nucleotides, the CDR3 is TGTGCCAGCAGTTACCGAGGGACAGCGAACTATGGCTACACCTTC. It encodes CASSYRGTANYGYTF.

The CDR3 region has the DNA TGCAGCGTTGAAGACACCCAACCAGGAGCTTTCTTT. Amino acid sequence: CSVEDTQPGAFF. The chain employs TRBV29-1 and TRBJ1-1; no clear D. Germline V lookup: CDR1 SQVTM, CDR2 ANQGSEA. The length of the CDR3 is 12 residues. V lost 0 bases and J lost 10, with 12 bases in between.

V is TRBV24-1 and J is TRBJ1-5, with D possibly TRBD1 on 5 matching bases. V was shortened by 12 bases and J by 0 bases, with 11 bases between the two germline ends. In germline, CDR1 is KGHDR, CDR2 SFDVKD. The CDR3 contains 13 residues. In DNA, the CDR3 is TGTGCCGTCGGGGGAACTAGCAATCAGCCCCAGCATTTT. The encoded protein is CAVGGTSNQPQHF.

This clone was seen only a few times. The V gene is TRBV28, the J gene TRBJ1-2; D is perhaps TRBD1 (6 bases). The CDR3 has 15 residues. The V gene's germline CDR1 is MDHEN and CDR2 SYDVKM. V shed 2 bases and J shed 4 bases, with 14 bases lying between them. The DNA for the CDR3 is TGTGCCAGCAGTTTACGGACAGAGTTTATCTATGGCTACACCTTC. Translation: CASSLRTEFIYGYTF.

The chain joins TRBV5-1 to TRBJ2-1; D possibly corresponds to TRBD2 (5 bases). CDR3 length: 16 amino acids. Germline V gene lookup returns CDR1 SGHRS and CDR2 YFSETQ. V lost 0 bases to trimming and J lost 5 bases, with 15 bases between them. This CDR3 reads CASSLVAGSNDNEQFF. In nucleotides, the CDR3 is TGCGCCAGCAGCTTGGTGGCGGGCTCCAACGACAATGAGCAGTTCTTC.

The chain couples TRBV20-1 to TRBJ2-7, with 9 bases aligning to TRBD1. The V segment lost 7 bases and the J segment 4 bases; nucleotides outside the gene matches: 14. The CDR3 sequence is 15 residues long. Germline CDR1 DFQATT, CDR2 SNEGSKA (reference sequence). This CDR3 reads CSGSSRDRAIYEQYF. CDR3 DNA sequence: TGCAGTGGTAGTTCCCGGGACAGGGCGATATACGAGCAGTACTTC.

V is TRBV5-8 and J is TRBJ1-3, with D unclear. The CDR3 sequence is 16 residues long. Germline CDR1 reads SGHTS; CDR2 reads YDEGEE. V lost 4 bases, J lost 0 bases, and 14 bases lay in between. The chain's CDR3 is CASSRGLVRSGNTIYF. The CDR3 bases are TGTGCCAGCAGCAGAGGGTTGGTCCGCTCTGGAAACACCATATATTTT.

The rearrangement joins TRBV5-8 to TRBJ1-1, with D unresolved. The V and J ends lost 1 base and 0 bases respectively, with 7 bases between them. Germline assignment: CDR1 SGHTS and CDR2 YDEGEE. The CDR3 sequence is 14 residues long. Here the CDR3 DNA reads TGTGCCAGCAGCTTGACAGCGGTGAACACTGAAGCTTTCTTT. Its protein is CASSLTAVNTEAFF.

J is TRBJ1-1 and V is TRBV30, with D perhaps matching TRBD1 (6 bases). The V gene's germline CDR1 is GTSNPN and CDR2 SVGIG (reference sequence). This CDR3 spans 13 amino acids. V gave up 1 base and J gave up 5 bases, with 11 bases separating them. The CDR3 DNA sequence: TGTGCCTGGAGTGAGCACAGGGAGACTGAAGCTTTCTTT. Translating gives CAWSEHRETEAFF.

This chain links TRBV13 with TRBJ1-6; D call uncertain. CDR3 length equals 14 residues. The V gene lost 7 bases and the J gene lost 7 bases, with 14 bases spanning the gap. Germline V gene sequence: CDR1 PRHDT, CDR2 FYEKMQ (reference sequence). DNA of the CDR3: TGTGCCAGCAAGCCGGCCGGGAAGAATTCACCCCTCCACTTT. It is translated as CASKPAGKNSPLHF. Full variable domain (missing parts from reference TRBV13 and TRBJ1-6): AAGVIQSPRHLIKEKRETATLKCYPIPRHDTVYWYQQGPGQDPQFLISFYEKMQSDKGSIPDRFSAQQFSDYHSELNMSSLELGDSALYFCASKPAGKNSPLHFGNGTRLTVT.

The chain links TRBV19 to TRBJ2-1; 13 bases map to TRBD2. From germline, CDR1 is LNHDA and CDR2 SQIVND (reference sequence). V was pared by 4 bases and J by 9 bases, with 6 bases of the junction left unmatched. The CDR3 length is 15 residues. DNA of the CDR3: TGTGCCAGTAGTACCGGACTAGCGGGAGTTGGTGAGCAGTTCTTC. It is translated as CASSTGLAGVGEQFF.

This chain links TRBV5-1 with TRBJ1-2, with TRBD1 identical over 10 bases. The CDR3 is 15 residues long. J was trimmed by 3 bases and V by 0 bases; bases with no gene match: 2. Germline V gene sequence: CDR1 SGHRS, CDR2 YFSETQ. The CDR3, as DNA: TGCGCCAGCAGCTTGGTGACAGGGGGCGACTATGGCTACACCTTC. Amino acids: CASSLVTGGDYGYTF.

The V gene is TRBV30, the J gene TRBJ1-5, with unresolved D. Germline CDR1 and CDR2: GTSNPN and SVGIG (reference sequence). This CDR3 is 13 amino acids long. V dropped 1 base and J dropped 4 bases, with 8 bases sitting between them. The CDR3 sequence: CAWSAGRNQPQHF. CDR3 coding DNA: TGTGCCTGGAGTGCGGGAAGAAATCAGCCCCAGCATTTT.

CDR3 sequence reads: CASSSRQGPGEKLFF. CDR3 in DNA: TGCGCCAGCAGCTCTAGACAGGGGCCGGGGGAAAAACTGTTTTTT. V and J are TRBV5-1 and TRBJ1-4; 8 bases align to TRBD1. Germline V lookup: CDR1 SGHRS, CDR2 YFSETQ. The CDR3 spans 15 residues. Trimming took 3 bases from V and 8 from J; bases not matched to a gene: 9.

The V gene is TRBV6-2 or TRBV6-3, the J gene TRBJ2-5, with TRBD2 matching 11 bases. The CDR3 spans 18 residues. V shed 2 bases, J shed 3 bases, and the junction held 11 bases outside the gene matches. The V gene's germline CDR1 is MNHEY and CDR2 SVGEGT. This chain's CDR3 is CASSYGLGTSGRKETQYF. The DNA for the CDR3 is TGTGCCAGCAGTTACGGACTAGGAACTAGCGGGAGAAAAGAGACCCAGTACTTC.

The rearrangement links TRBV19 to TRBJ2-5; TRBD1 agrees at 7 bases. V dropped 1 base and J dropped 1; count of bases not matched to a gene: 6. The germline V gene has CDR1 LNHDA and CDR2 SQIVND (reference sequence). The CDR3 loop spans 16 amino acids. CDR3 region: CASSIGYRGLQETQYF. The DNA of the CDR3 is TGTGCCAGTAGTATAGGCTACAGGGGCCTCCAAGAGACCCAGTACTTC.

The J gene is TRBJ2-1, the V gene TRBV9; tentatively, D is TRBD1 (6 bases). This CDR3 spans 15 amino acids. Germline V gene lookup returns CDR1 SGDLS and CDR2 YYNGEE. The V end was cut by 4 bases, the J end by 2 bases, with 13 bases between. The DNA of the CDR3 is TGTGCCAGCAGCCACCGGGGACACACCTACAATGAGCAGTTCTTC. Translating gives CASSHRGHTYNEQFF.

V usage is TRBV2 and J usage is TRBJ1-5, with 7 bases fitting TRBD1. Germline trimming cut 1 base from V and 4 bases from J; bases unmatched to any gene: 10. CDR1 and CDR2 from the germline V gene are SNHLY and FYNNEI. The CDR3 consists of 17 residues. For the CDR3, the DNA is TGTGCCAGCAGTGAAGACTGGCCGGGACAGACAAATCAGCCCCAGCATTTT. Encoded protein: CASSEDWPGQTNQPQHF. Based on the CDR3 plus reference TRBV2 and TRBJ1-5, the full variable domain is EPEVTQTPSHQVTQMGQEVILRCVPISNHLYFYWYRQILGQKVEFLVSFYNNEISEKSEIFDDQFSVERPDGSNFTLKIRSTKLEDSAMYFCASSEDWPGQTNQPQHFGDGTRLSIL.

This chain uses TRBV5-4 with TRBJ2-7, with unresolved D. Germline CDR1 SGHNT, CDR2 YYREEE (reference sequence). Between the trimmed V and J ends, which lost 0 bases and 8 bases, there was a span of 6 bases. There are 11 residues in the CDR3. CDR3 residues: CASSLGPKQYF. DNA of the CDR3: TGTGCCAGCAGCTTGGGGCCGAAGCAGTACTTC.